The clone carrying this TCR beta chain came up once. The antigen remains unidentified. TCRdb re-called the reads with MiXCR, one entry per CDR3 protein. The sample carries some 200,000 distinct CDR3 sequences, less than 9.5% recorded once. This specimen belongs to a study of T cell repertoires in cytomegalovirus infection. As for the study in general: Public TCR beta signatures indicated both CMV infection and matching HLA type. Findings and caveats of the study: CMV carriers with the relevant HLA were identified by cumulative public TCR beta family frequency. CMV-specific TCR beta clonotypes restricted by HLA-C dominated the ex vivo response.

The receptor comes from a human donor in good health (CMV status not recorded). Some clones in this sample may be carry-over from other donors' samples. The source material was PBMCs.

In nucleotides, the CDR3 is TGTGCCAGTAGTAGACCGGGACTAGACACAGATACGCAGTATTTT. This gives the protein CASSRPGLDTDTQYF. V gene TRBV19 combines with J gene TRBJ2-3; 8 bases match TRBD2. V was pared by 4 bases and J by 2 bases, with 5 bases of the junction left unmatched. The CDR3 has 15 amino acids. Germline V gene lookup returns CDR1 LNHDA and CDR2 SQIVND (reference sequence).